These 8 T cell receptor beta chains were all obtained from the same sample, sequenced in a study of T cells in Graves' hyperthyroidism and ophthalmopathy. Amplification yielded TCR beta CDR3 regions, with RNA transcripts as the source. The HTBI primer set drove a first-round RT-PCR of the TCR CDR3. TCRdb reprocessed the multiplex PCR reads with MiXCR, giving one entry per CDR3 protein. The sample shows 450,000 to 700,000 distinct CDR3 sequences, around 46% of them seen only once. Sequenced material: peripheral blood or thyroid tissue (not recorded which). The source is an adult woman with Graves' disease, either hyperthyroidism or ophthalmopathy (not recorded which).

The chain recombines TRBV10-3 with TRBJ1-1; D may be TRBD1 (5 bases). Germline V CDR1 and CDR2: ENHRY, SYGVKD. This CDR3 region has 14 residues. V was shortened by 10 bases and J by 1 base, with 16 bases between the two germline ends. The CDR3 DNA reads TGTGCCACAACGTTAGGACAACAGAACACTGAAGCTTTCTTT. It is translated as CATTLGQQNTEAFF.

V gene TRBV5-1 combines with J gene TRBJ2-1, with TRBD2 matching 7 bases. Germline loops: CDR1 SGHRS, CDR2 YFSETQ. Trimming took 2 bases from V and 9 from J; bases not matched to a gene: 5. CDR3 length equals 13 residues. The CDR3 DNA sequence: TGCGCCAGCAGCTTAGTGGGGGGGAGTGAGCAGTTCTTC. Translating it yields CASSLVGGSEQFF.

This clonotype appeared many times. This chain connects TRBV20-1 to TRBJ1-1; D is unclear. The germline gives CDR1 DFQATT, CDR2 SNEGSKA (reference sequence). The germline V and J ends were trimmed by 0 bases and 2 bases, with 13 bases remaining between them. The length of the CDR3 is 15 residues. CDR3 sequence: CSARDKVPINTEAFF. In DNA form, the CDR3 reads TGCAGTGCTAGAGATAAGGTCCCAATCAACACTGAAGCTTTCTTT.

The genes are TRBV7-6 and TRBJ2-2; D unresolved. CDR3 length equals 13 residues. Germline loops: CDR1 SGHVS, CDR2 FNYEAQ. Trimming stripped 3 bases from V and 8 bases from J, with 10 bases between. The CDR3 DNA reads as TGTGCCAGCAGCTTCCTCTTTGAAGGGGAGCTGTTTTTT. It translates to CASSFLFEGELFF. The full variable domain, its missing parts supplied by reference TRBV7-6 and TRBJ2-2, is GAGVSQSPRYKVTKRGQDVALRCDPISGHVSLYWYRQALGQGPEFLTYFNYEAQQDKSGLPNDRFSAERPEGSISTLTIQRTEQRDSAMYRCASSFLFEGELFFGEGSRLTVL.

This clonotype was seen more than once but under ten times. The rearrangement joins TRBV10-1 to TRBJ2-7, with 7 nucleotides matching TRBD2. Germline lookup yields CDR1 WNHNN and CDR2 SYGVQD (reference sequence). Trimming removed 3 bases from V and 0 bases from J; junction bases left unmatched: 2. CDR3 length: 14 amino acids. CDR3 sequence: CASSEAGRSYEQYF. CDR3 DNA: TGCGCCAGCAGTGAAGCGGGGCGCTCCTACGAGCAGTACTTC.

The chain combines TRBV27 with TRBJ1-1; TRBD1 matches at 10 bases. V gave up 6 bases and J gave up 7 bases; unmatched junction bases: 8. The CDR3 length is 14 residues. Germline CDR1 reads MNHEY; CDR2 reads SMNVEV (reference sequence). CDR3 protein: CASSPDRGWVEAFF. The CDR3 DNA sequence: TGTGCCAGCAGCCCGGACAGGGGGTGGGTTGAAGCTTTCTTT.

The chain uses TRBV15 and TRBJ2-7; 8 positions match TRBD1. This CDR3 is 16 amino acids long. Germline V gene data show CDR1 as LNHNV and CDR2 as YYDKDF (reference sequence). Trimming at V came to 3 bases and at J to 4 bases, leaving 11 bases not matched to a gene. The CDR3 DNA reads TGTGCCACCAGCAGGAGAAAACAGGGGGTCCTGTACGAGCAGTACTTC. Translation gives CATSRRKQGVLYEQYF.

The genes are TRBV5-1 and TRBJ2-2; 8 bases match TRBD1. Germline CDR1 reads SGHRS; CDR2 reads YFSETQ. The CDR3 spans 16 residues. V dropped 0 bases and J dropped 3; count of bases not matched to a gene: 4. CDR3 DNA sequence: TGCGCCAGCAGCTTGGAGGGACAGGCGGACACCGGGGAGCTGTTTTTT. Its translation is CASSLEGQADTGELFF.